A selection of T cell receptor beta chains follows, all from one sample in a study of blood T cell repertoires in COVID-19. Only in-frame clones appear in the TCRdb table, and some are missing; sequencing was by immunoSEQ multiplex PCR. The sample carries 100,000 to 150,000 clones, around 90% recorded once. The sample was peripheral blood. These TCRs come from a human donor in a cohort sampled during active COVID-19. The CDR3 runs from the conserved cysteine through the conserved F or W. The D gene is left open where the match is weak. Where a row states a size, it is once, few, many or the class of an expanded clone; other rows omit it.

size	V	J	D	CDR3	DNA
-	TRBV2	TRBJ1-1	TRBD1	CASGRDRRTTEAFF	TGTGCCAGCGGAAGGGACAGGCGAACCACTGAAGCTTTCTTT
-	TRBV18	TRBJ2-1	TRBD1	CASSPSQGYDNEQFF	TGTGCCAGCTCACCGTCACAGGGGTATGACAATGAGCAGTTCTTC
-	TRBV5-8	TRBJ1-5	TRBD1	CASSLMPGQGYQPQHF	TGTGCCAGCAGCTTAATGCCGGGACAGGGTTATCAGCCCCAGCATTTT
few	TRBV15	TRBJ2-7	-	CATSRGRAQQYF	TGTGCCACCAGCAGAGGGAGGGCTCAACAGTACTTC
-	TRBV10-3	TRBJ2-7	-	CAISPDRRDVEQYF	TGTGCCATCAGCCCGGACAGGAGGGATGTCGAGCAGTACTTC
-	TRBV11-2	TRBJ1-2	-	CASSPISTRVQGYTF	TGTGCCAGCAGCCCAATTAGTACCCGGGTGCAGGGCTACACCTTC
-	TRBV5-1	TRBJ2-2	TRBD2	CASSLAGGNTGELFF	TGCGCCAGCAGCTTGGCGGGAGGGAACACCGGGGAGCTGTTTTTT
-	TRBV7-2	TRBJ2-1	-	CASSLGGVREQFF	TGTGCCAGCAGCTTAGGGGGGGTTCGCGAGCAGTTCTTC
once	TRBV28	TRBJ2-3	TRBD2	CASSLFGGRGSTDTQYF	TGTGCCAGCAGTTTATTCGGCGGGAGGGGCAGCACAGATACGCAGTATTTT
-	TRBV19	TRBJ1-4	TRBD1	CASRGGQDNEKLFF	TGTGCCAGTAGGGGCGGACAGGACAATGAAAAACTGTTTTTT
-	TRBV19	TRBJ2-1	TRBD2	CASRRTSGDSYNEQFF	TGTGCCAGTAGGAGGACTAGCGGGGACTCCTACAATGAGCAGTTCTTC
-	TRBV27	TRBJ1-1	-	CATSIFGNTEAFF	TGTGCCACCAGCATATTCGGGAACACTGAAGCTTTCTTT
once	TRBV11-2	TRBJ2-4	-	CASSSQQGAKNIQYF	TGTGCCAGCAGTTCACAGCAGGGTGCCAAAAACATTCAGTACTTC
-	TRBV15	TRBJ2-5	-	CATSRPTVKETQYF	TGTGCCACCAGCAGACCGACAGTGAAAGAGACCCAGTACTTC
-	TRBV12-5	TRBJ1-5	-	CASASGGSSNQPQHF	TGTGCTAGTGCCTCAGGCGGGTCGAGCAATCAGCCCCAGCATTTT
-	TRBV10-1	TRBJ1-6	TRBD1	CASSESATGVSPLHF	TGCGCCAGCAGTGAGTCGGCGACAGGGGTCTCACCCCTCCACTTT
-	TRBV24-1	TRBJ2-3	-	CATSDLTDSTDTQYF	TGTGCCACCAGTGATTTGACAGATAGCACAGATACGCAGTATTTT
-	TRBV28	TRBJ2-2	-	CASGGLVDTGELFF	TGTGCTAGCGGAGGTCTAGTCGACACCGGGGAGCTGTTTTTT
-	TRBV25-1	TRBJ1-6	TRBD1	CASSGRTGAFNSPLHF	TGTGCCAGCAGTGGACGGACAGGGGCCTTCAATTCACCCCTCCACTTT
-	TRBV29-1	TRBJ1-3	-	CSVAVPSSGNTIYF	TGCAGCGTTGCGGTTCCGAGCTCTGGAAACACCATATATTTT
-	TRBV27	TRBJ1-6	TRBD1	CASRPGTVNSPLHF	TGTGCCAGCAGGCCCGGGACAGTTAATTCACCCCTCCACTTT
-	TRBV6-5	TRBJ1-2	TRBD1	CASSRGQGYGYTF	TGTGCCAGCAGCCGTGGACAGGGCTATGGCTACACCTTC
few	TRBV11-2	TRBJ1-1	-	CASSPPVGGAPNTEAFF	TGTGCCAGCAGCCCACCAGTTGGAGGGGCGCCGAACACTGAAGCTTTCTTT
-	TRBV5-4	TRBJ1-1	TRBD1	CASSLKGAQNTEAFF	TGTGCCAGCAGCTTGAAGGGGGCCCAAAACACTGAAGCTTTCTTT
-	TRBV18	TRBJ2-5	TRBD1	CASSLHQGAGETQYF	TGTGCCAGCTCACTTCATCAGGGGGCAGGAGAGACCCAGTACTTC
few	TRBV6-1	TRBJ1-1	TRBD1	CASSDRGRGNTEAFF	TGTGCCAGCAGTGACAGGGGGCGCGGGAACACTGAAGCTTTCTTT
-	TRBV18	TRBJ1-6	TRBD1	CASSLETGDNSPLHF	TGTGCCAGCTCACTAGAGACAGGGGACAATTCACCCCTCCACTTT
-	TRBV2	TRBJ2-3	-	CASSPLSEITQYF	TGTGCCAGCAGTCCCCTTAGCGAGATTACGCAGTATTTT
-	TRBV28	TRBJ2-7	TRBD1	CASSSPGGQGFNEQYF	TGTGCCAGCAGTTCCCCCGGCGGACAGGGTTTCAACGAGCAGTACTTC
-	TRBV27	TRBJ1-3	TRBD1	CASSSGQGKTGNTIYF	TGTGCCAGCAGTTCTGGACAGGGAAAGACCGGAAACACCATATATTTT
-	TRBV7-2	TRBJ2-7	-	CASSLKAGDGHEQYF	TGTGCCAGCAGCCTAAAGGCAGGGGATGGGCACGAGCAGTACTTC
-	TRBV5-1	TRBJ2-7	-	CASSQTGTLGYEQYF	TGCGCCAGCAGCCAAACCGGGACTTTAGGGTACGAGCAGTACTTC
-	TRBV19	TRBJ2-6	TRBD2	CASDAGAGANVLTF	TGTGCCAGTGATGCGGGGGCTGGGGCCAACGTCCTGACTTTC
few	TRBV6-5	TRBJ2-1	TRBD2	CASGGREEYNEQFF	TGTGCCAGCGGGGGACGGGAGGAGTATAATGAGCAGTTCTTC
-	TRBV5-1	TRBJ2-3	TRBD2	CASSLLAGDSTDTQYF	TGCGCCAGCAGCTTACTAGCGGGAGATAGCACAGATACGCAGTATTTT
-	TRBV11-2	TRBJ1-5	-	CASSLGAGKSEPQHF	TGTGCCAGCAGCTTAGGGGCAGGAAAGAGTGAGCCCCAGCATTTT
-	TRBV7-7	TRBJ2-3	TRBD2	CASSPTSGSTDTQYF	TGTGCCAGCAGCCCGACTAGCGGAAGCACAGATACGCAGTATTTT
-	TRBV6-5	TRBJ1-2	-	CASRNDIYGYTF	TGTGCCAGCAGGAATGACATCTATGGCTACACCTTC
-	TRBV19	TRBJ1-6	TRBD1	CASSAQTGSSSYNSPLHF	TGTGCCAGTAGTGCCCAGACAGGGTCAAGCTCCTATAATTCACCCCTCCACTTT
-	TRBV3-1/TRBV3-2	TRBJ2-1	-	CASSPIGGSSYNEQFF	TGTGCCAGCAGCCCGATCGGCGGTAGCTCCTACAATGAGCAGTTCTTC
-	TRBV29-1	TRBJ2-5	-	CSTTVGAGETQYF	TGCAGCACTACCGTCGGGGCGGGGGAGACCCAGTACTTC
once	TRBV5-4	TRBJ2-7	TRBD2	CASRKGLAGSEQYF	TGTGCCAGCAGGAAAGGACTAGCGGGATCCGAGCAGTACTTC
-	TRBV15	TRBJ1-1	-	CATSRAQGLKNTEAFF	TGTGCCACCAGCAGAGCCCAGGGGCTCAAGAACACTGAAGCTTTCTTT
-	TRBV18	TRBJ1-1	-	CASSLTGRNTEAFF	TGTGCCAGCTCCTTGACAGGCCGGAACACTGAAGCTTTCTTT
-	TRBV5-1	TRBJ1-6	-	CASSHLGGDSPLHF	TGCGCCAGCAGCCACCTTGGGGGGGATTCACCCCTCCACTTT
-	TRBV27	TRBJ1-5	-	CASSWGGRHNKLINQPQHF	TGTGCCAGCAGTTGGGGGGGCCGCCACAATAAACTTATCAATCAGCCCCAGCATTTT
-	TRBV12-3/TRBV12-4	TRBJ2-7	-	CASTHGLSYEQYF	TGTGCCAGCACCCATGGACTGTCCTACGAGCAGTACTTC
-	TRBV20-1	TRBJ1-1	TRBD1	CSASGQGVNTEAFF	TGCAGTGCTAGTGGACAGGGGGTGAACACTGAAGCTTTCTTT
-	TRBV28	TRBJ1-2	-	CASSLGQGYGYTF	TGTGCCAGCAGTTTAGGGCAGGGCTATGGCTACACCTTC
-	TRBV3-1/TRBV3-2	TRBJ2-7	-	CASSQGQSTYEQYF	TGTGCCAGCAGCCAAGGGCAGTCGACCTACGAGCAGTACTTC
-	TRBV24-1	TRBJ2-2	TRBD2	CATSEPGLAGGAGELFF	TGTGCCACCAGTGAACCCGGACTAGCGGGTGGGGCCGGGGAGCTGTTTTTT
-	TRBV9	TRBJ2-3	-	CASSVMGLATDTQYF	TGTGCCAGCAGCGTTATGGGACTTGCCACAGATACGCAGTATTTT
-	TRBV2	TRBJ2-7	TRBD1	CASRKGQGAHEQYF	TGTGCCAGCCGAAAGGGGCAGGGGGCTCACGAGCAGTACTTC
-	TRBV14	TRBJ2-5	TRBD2	CASSPEAGWDYSGTQYF	TGTGCCAGCAGCCCCGAAGCGGGCTGGGACTACTCGGGGACCCAGTACTTC
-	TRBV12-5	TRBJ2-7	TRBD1	CASVPALQFRDRGYEQYF	TGTGCTAGTGTCCCTGCCCTGCAATTCCGGGACAGGGGCTACGAGCAGTACTTC
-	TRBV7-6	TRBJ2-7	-	CASSPERVGPSYEQYF	TGTGCCAGCAGCCCCGAGAGGGTGGGCCCCTCCTACGAGCAGTACTTC
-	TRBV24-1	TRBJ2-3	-	CATSDFRTATDTQYF	TGTGCCACCAGTGATTTCCGGACAGCCACAGATACGCAGTATTTT
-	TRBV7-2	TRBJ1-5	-	CASSQRGRAWTFNQPQHF	TGTGCCAGCAGCCAAAGGGGTAGGGCTTGGACCTTTAATCAGCCCCAGCATTTT
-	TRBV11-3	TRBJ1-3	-	CASSLVVTGSGNTIYF	TGTGCCAGCAGCTTAGTAGTCACAGGGTCTGGAAACACCATATATTTT
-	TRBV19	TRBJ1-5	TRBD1	CASRTTGGGQPQHF	TGTGCCAGTAGGACTACAGGGGGCGGCCAGCCCCAGCATTTT